This note documents a single TCR beta chain sequence. Its antigen is still unknown. A read error may account for a junction end that differs from germline. The data stem from a study of cytomegalovirus exposure and HLA in healthy donors. The wider study: Of all 400 or so donors who were genotyped, around 82% belonged to the Caucasian-associated ancestry cluster. Study conclusions and caveats: Presence/absence analyses rested on an assumption that sequencing depth was roughly uniform across donors. Sequences of the TCR beta chain were said to predict the HLA-A and HLA-B alleles of most subjects accurately.

Per germline, CDR1 SEHNR and CDR2 FQNEAQ (reference sequence). The CDR3 totals 14 residues. Primers: 60 Vbeta forward and 13 Jbeta reverse. Libraries were prepared by immunoSEQ multiplex PCR; TCRdb keeps only in-frame clonotypes and omits some of them. This table holds under 140,000 clones, approximately 80% found once. The chain links TRBV7-9 to TRBJ2-2; D is perhaps TRBD2 (5 bases). The receptor's source is a woman aged 55-69 years in good health and CMV-seropositive. Sequenced material: PBMCs. The DNA for the CDR3 is TGTTCCAGCAGCTTCCGTGGGAGAGACGGGGAGCTGTTTTTT. Encoded protein: CSSSFRGRDGELFF.